Following are 22 T cell receptor beta chains from one sample sequenced in a study of blood T cell repertoires in COVID-19. Measured with immunoSEQ multiplex PCR; TCRdb has only the in-frame clones, and not every one. Here the sample spans 90,000 to 100,000 clones, approximately 82% being singletons. What was sequenced was peripheral blood. These receptors all stem from a man between 70 and 80 years old with acute or convalescent COVID-19.

V and J are TRBV21-1 and TRBJ1-1. TRBV21-1 is marked as a pseudogene. The CDR3 covers 17 residues. In DNA form, the CDR3 reads TGTGCCAGCAGCAAATTCCCATCCCCGGGGAATCTCACTGAAGCTTTCTTT. Translation: CASSKFPSPGNLTEAFF.

This CDR3 reads CAWSVNMYRGTDTQYF. The CDR3 DNA reads TGTGCCTGGAGTGTAAACATGTACAGGGGCACAGATACGCAGTATTTT. The V call is TRBV30, the J call TRBJ2-3, with D possibly matching TRBD1 (6 bases). Germline CDR1 reads GTSNPN; CDR2 reads SVGIG (reference sequence). The CDR3 runs 16 residues. V was trimmed by 0 bases and J by 1 base, leaving 14 bases between them.

This clone was seen a few times. V gene TRBV11-1 combines with J gene TRBJ1-4; no definite D call. CDR3 length equals 14 residues. V lost 1 base to trimming and J lost 8 bases, with 11 bases between them. Germline CDR1 reads SGHAT; CDR2 reads FQDESV (reference sequence). Here the CDR3 reads CASSLEPGGEKLFF. The CDR3 DNA reads as TGTGCCAGCAGCTTAGAGCCCGGAGGAGAAAAACTGTTTTTT. The full variable domain, rest sourced from reference TRBV11-1 and TRBJ1-4, is EAEVAQSPRYKITEKSQAVAFWCDPISGHATLYWYRQILGQGPELLVQFQDESVVDDSQLPKDRFSAERLKGVDSTLKIQPAELGDSAMYLCASSLEPGGEKLFFGSGTQLSVL.

In this sample, this clone turned up once. DNA for the CDR3: TGTGCCAGCAGTGATCCGGGACAAAGTACAGATACGCAGTATTTT. Translated, it gives CASSDPGQSTDTQYF. The J gene is TRBJ2-3, the V gene TRBV7-6; tentatively, D is TRBD1 (6 bases). This CDR3 is built from 15 residues. Trimming shortened V by 6 bases and J by 3 bases, and 16 bases separated the two germline ends. Germline values: CDR1 SGHVS, CDR2 FNYEAQ.

The chain recombines TRBV7-3 with TRBJ1-1, with D tentatively TRBD1 (6 bases). CDR1 and CDR2 (germline): SGHTA, FQGTGA. Trimming took off 2 bases at V and 0 bases at J, with 7 bases between the two ends. This CDR3 spans 14 amino acids. Here the CDR3 reads CASSLAGVNTEAFF. The CDR3 nucleotides read TGTGCCAGCAGCTTAGCAGGGGTGAACACTGAAGCTTTCTTT. Together with reference TRBV7-3 and TRBJ1-1, the CDR3 gives the full variable domain: GAGVSQTPSNKVTEKGKYVELRCDPISGHTALYWYRQSLGQGPEFLIYFQGTGAADDSGLPNDRFFAVRPEGSVSTLKIQRTERGDSAVYLCASSLAGVNTEAFFGQGTRLTVV.

The chain recombines TRBV19 with TRBJ1-4; D is ambiguous. Trimming stripped 5 bases from V and 11 bases from J, with 18 bases between. The CDR3 covers 14 residues. Germline lookup yields CDR1 LNHDA and CDR2 SQIVND (reference sequence). The CDR3 loop is CASSPTADAGKLFF. The DNA of the CDR3 is TGTGCCAGTAGTCCCACCGCCGATGCCGGGAAACTGTTTTTT.

The gene calls are TRBV5-6 and TRBJ2-1, with D perhaps TRBD1 (6 bases). CDR1 and CDR2 (germline): SGHDT, YYEEEE. The CDR3 contains 15 residues. Trimming removed 3 bases from V and 5 bases from J, with 15 bases in between. The CDR3: CASSWGHRLNNEQFF. The CDR3 nucleotides are TGTGCCAGCAGCTGGGGACACCGCCTGAACAATGAGCAGTTCTTC. The full variable domain, in which reference TRBV5-6 and TRBJ2-1 provide the parts outside the CDR3, is DAGVTQSPTHLIKTRGQQVTLRCSPKSGHDTVSWYQQALGQGPQFIFQYYEEEERQRGNFPDRFSGHQFPNYSSELNVNALLLGDSALYLCASSWGHRLNNEQFFGPGTRLTVL.

The chain joins TRBV4-2 to TRBJ2-1; perhaps TRBD2 as D (6 bases). Germline V lookup: CDR1 LGHNA, CDR2 YNFKEQ. The CDR3 is 15 residues long. Trimming left V 5 bases short and J 1 base short, with 12 bases between. CDR3 amino acids: CASSAGRTSYNEQFF. CDR3 DNA sequence: TGTGCCAGCAGCGCGGGGAGGACTTCCTACAATGAGCAGTTCTTC.

V gene TRBV28 combines with J gene TRBJ2-2; tentatively, D is TRBD1 (6 bases). The CDR3 is made up of 14 amino acids. Germline V lookup: CDR1 MDHEN, CDR2 SYDVKM. Trimming stripped 5 bases from V and 3 bases from J, with 10 bases between. This CDR3 is CASSPGTHTGELFF. The CDR3 nucleotides are TGTGCCAGCAGTCCCGGGACACACACCGGGGAGCTGTTTTTT.

V gene TRBV6-5 combines with J gene TRBJ2-7; TRBD2 is a possible D gene (5 bases). Germline values: CDR1 MNHEY, CDR2 SVGAGI. The CDR3 sequence is 11 residues long. V lost 2 bases to trimming and J lost 9 bases, with 8 bases between them. CDR3 coding DNA: TGTGCCAGCAGTTACGCGGGTTCGCAGTACTTC. It yields the protein CASSYAGSQYF.

The rearrangement links TRBV19 to TRBJ2-5; a weak D match, TRBD2 (6 bases). In germline, CDR1 is LNHDA, CDR2 SQIVND (reference sequence). V lost 1 base, J lost 3 bases, and 12 bases lay in between. This CDR3 has 15 amino acids. This CDR3 reads CASSIGGTLKETQYF. The DNA for the CDR3 is TGTGCCAGTAGTATAGGGGGGACTCTCAAAGAGACCCAGTACTTC.

This rearrangement joins TRBV6-5 to TRBJ2-7, with 8 positions matching TRBD1. The J segment lost 6 bases and the V segment lost 2 bases, leaving 9 bases of the junction unmatched. The CDR3 consists of 15 residues. In germline, CDR1 is MNHEY, CDR2 SVGAGI. The CDR3 here is CASSYQRTGKGEQYF. As DNA, the CDR3 is TGTGCCAGCAGTTACCAGCGGACAGGGAAAGGCGAGCAGTACTTC.

The chain has TRBV19 and TRBJ2-1; 8 bases line up with TRBD1. The length of the CDR3 is 13 residues. The trim removed 7 bases at V and 8 bases at J, leaving 7 bases unmatched. The germline V gene encodes CDR1 LNHDA and CDR2 SQIVND (reference sequence). The CDR3 region has the DNA TGTGCCAGTACCTTGACAGGGGTTGATGAGCAGTTCTTC. Protein sequence: CASTLTGVDEQFF.

The chain recombines TRBV5-1 with TRBJ2-2; D not certain. The germline CDR1 and CDR2 sequences are SGHRS and YFSETQ. Trimming shortened V by 2 bases and J by 2 bases, and 16 bases separated the two germline ends. CDR3 length: 17 residues. The CDR3 spells CASSFNGPGDNTGELFF. The CDR3 nucleotides are TGCGCCAGCAGCTTCAACGGTCCCGGAGATAACACCGGGGAGCTGTTTTTT.

The chain couples TRBV2 to TRBJ1-1; weak D call: TRBD1 (5 bases). Trimming removed 4 bases from V and 4 bases from J, with 13 bases in between. Germline CDR1 is SNHLY and CDR2 is FYNNEI. The CDR3 contains 14 residues. The CDR3 DNA reads as TGTGCCAGCAGTGTCGGAGGGACGCGCACTGAAGCTTTCTTT. Translation gives CASSVGGTRTEAFF.

The genes are TRBV7-9 and TRBJ2-1; 7 bases are a match to TRBD1. V dropped 5 bases and J dropped 9; count of bases not matched to a gene: 7. The length of the CDR3 is 13 residues. CDR1 and CDR2 from the germline V gene are SEHNR and FQNEAQ (reference sequence). In nucleotides, the CDR3 is TGTGCCAGCAGCCCACAGGGGTGGGGTGAGCAGTTCTTC. It translates to CASSPQGWGEQFF.

The count of this clone is one. This sequence joins TRBV6-1 and TRBJ1-2; maybe TRBD1 (5 bases). CDR3 length equals 14 residues. V lost 0 bases and J lost 4, with 9 bases in between. The germline CDR1 and CDR2 sequences are MNHNS and SASEGT. The CDR3 nucleotides read TGTGCCAGCAGTGAAGCAGGAGGGGCCTATGGCTACACCTTC. Protein: CASSEAGGAYGYTF.

J is TRBJ2-1 and V is TRBV6-6, with 13 bases matching TRBD2. CDR3 size: 23 residues. Germline V gene sequence: CDR1 MNHNY, CDR2 SVGAGI (reference sequence). The V gene end was trimmed by 5 bases and the J gene end by 1 base; junction bases not matched to a gene: 23. The CDR3 bases are TGTGCCAGCAGTCGGACAACACCTATCGGACTAGCGGGGGCCCTGTTATCCTACAATGAGCAGTTCTTC. Protein sequence: CASSRTTPIGLAGALLSYNEQFF.

The chain combines TRBV7-6 with TRBJ1-4, with 8 bases fitting TRBD1. After removal of 5 bases from V and 7 bases from J, the junction contained 12 bases not matched to a gene. The CDR3 extends over 16 amino acids. CDR1 is SGHVS and CDR2 is FNYEAQ in the germline V gene. The CDR3 sequence: CASSPRQGMRGEKLFF. In DNA, the CDR3 is TGTGCCAGCAGCCCCCGACAGGGGATGCGTGGTGAAAAACTGTTTTTT.

The chain employs TRBV19 and TRBJ2-7; 9 nucleotides line up with TRBD1. Germline lookup yields CDR1 LNHDA and CDR2 SQIVND (reference sequence). J gave up 2 bases and V 7 bases, and 6 bases lay outside the gene matches. This CDR3 comprises 14 residues. The CDR3 is CASMRDRDAYEQYF. CDR3 coding DNA: TGTGCCAGTATGAGGGACAGGGACGCCTACGAGCAGTACTTC.

The rearrangement links TRBV19 to TRBJ2-2; 13 bases are shared with TRBD2. The CDR3 runs 15 residues. Germline V gene lookup returns CDR1 LNHDA and CDR2 SQIVND (reference sequence). The ends lost 7 bases at V and 12 bases at J; junction bases unmatched: 11. The CDR3 reads CASIAQSLAGGQLFF. The CDR3 DNA reads as TGTGCCAGTATCGCCCAGTCACTAGCGGGGGGGCAGCTGTTTTTT.

This clone was counted once. The gene calls are TRBV5-5 and TRBJ1-1; D gene uncertain. V dropped 0 bases and J dropped 5 bases, with 14 bases sitting between them. This CDR3 region has 15 residues. From germline, CDR1 is SGHKS and CDR2 YYEKEE (reference sequence). The CDR3, as DNA: TGTGCCAGCAGCTTGGGCCATATCGGTGTGACTGAAGCTTTCTTT. It translates to CASSLGHIGVTEAFF.